Detailed here is one T cell receptor (beta chain). The data belong to a study of T cell changes during pregnancy in multiple sclerosis. The CDR3 length is 15 residues. Trimming removed 0 bases from V and 2 bases from J, with 11 bases in between. CDR1 and CDR2 (germline): MNHNY, SVGAGI (reference sequence). TCRdb's copy holds only in-frame clones and misses some; the assay was immunoSEQ multiplex PCR. The table records approximately 85,000 clones, 80% to 95% of them present only once. The chain combines TRBV6-6 with TRBJ2-7, with D possibly TRBD1 on 5 matching bases. The origin of this receptor is a female donor with multiple sclerosis, enrolled in a pregnancy study. Sample: peripheral blood, taken in the first trimester of pregnancy. The CDR3 sequence is CASSYSGVGAYEQYF. The CDR3 region has the DNA TGTGCCAGCAGTTACTCAGGGGTAGGAGCCTACGAGCAGTACTTC.